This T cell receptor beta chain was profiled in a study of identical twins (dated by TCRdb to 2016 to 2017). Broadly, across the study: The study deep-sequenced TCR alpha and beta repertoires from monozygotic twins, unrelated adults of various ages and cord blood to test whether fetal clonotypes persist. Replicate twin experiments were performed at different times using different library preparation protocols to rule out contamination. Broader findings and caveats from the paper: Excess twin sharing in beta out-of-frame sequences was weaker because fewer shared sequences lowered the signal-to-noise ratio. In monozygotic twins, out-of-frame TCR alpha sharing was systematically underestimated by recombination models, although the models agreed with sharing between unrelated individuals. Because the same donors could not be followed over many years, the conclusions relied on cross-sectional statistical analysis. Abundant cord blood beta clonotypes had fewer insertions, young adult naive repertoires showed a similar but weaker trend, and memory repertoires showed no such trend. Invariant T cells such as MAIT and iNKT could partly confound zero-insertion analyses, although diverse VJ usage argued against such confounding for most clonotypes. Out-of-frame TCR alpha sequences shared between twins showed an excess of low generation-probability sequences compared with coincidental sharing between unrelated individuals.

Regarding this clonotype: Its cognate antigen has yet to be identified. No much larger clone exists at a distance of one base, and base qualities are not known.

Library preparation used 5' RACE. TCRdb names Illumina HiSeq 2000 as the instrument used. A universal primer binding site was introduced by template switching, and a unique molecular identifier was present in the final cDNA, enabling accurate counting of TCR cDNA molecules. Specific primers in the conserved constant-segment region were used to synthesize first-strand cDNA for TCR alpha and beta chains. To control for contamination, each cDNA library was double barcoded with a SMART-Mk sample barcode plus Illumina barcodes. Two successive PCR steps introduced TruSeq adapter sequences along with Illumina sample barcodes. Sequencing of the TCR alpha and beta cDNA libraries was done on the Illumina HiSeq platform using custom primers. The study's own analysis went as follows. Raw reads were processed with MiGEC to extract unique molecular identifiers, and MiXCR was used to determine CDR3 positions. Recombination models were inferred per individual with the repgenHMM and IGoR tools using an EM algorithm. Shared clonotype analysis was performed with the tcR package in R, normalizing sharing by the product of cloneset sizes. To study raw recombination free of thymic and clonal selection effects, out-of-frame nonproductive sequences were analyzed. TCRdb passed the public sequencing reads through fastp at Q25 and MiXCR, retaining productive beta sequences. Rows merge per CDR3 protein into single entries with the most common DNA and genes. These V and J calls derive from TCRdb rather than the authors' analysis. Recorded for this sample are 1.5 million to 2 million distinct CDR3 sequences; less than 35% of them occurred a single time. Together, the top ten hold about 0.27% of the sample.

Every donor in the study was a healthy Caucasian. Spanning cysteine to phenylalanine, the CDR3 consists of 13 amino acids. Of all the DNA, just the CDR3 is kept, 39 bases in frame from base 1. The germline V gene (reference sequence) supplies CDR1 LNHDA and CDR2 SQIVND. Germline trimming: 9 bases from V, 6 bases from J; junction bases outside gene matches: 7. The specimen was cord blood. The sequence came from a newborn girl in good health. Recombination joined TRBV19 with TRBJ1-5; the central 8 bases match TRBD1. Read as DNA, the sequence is TGTGCCAGCCCTGGACAGGGTAGTCAGCCCCAGCATTTT. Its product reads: CASPGQGSQPQHF.